This is a list of T cell receptor beta chains from one sample in a study of blood T cell repertoires in COVID-19. Libraries were prepared by immunoSEQ multiplex PCR; TCRdb keeps only in-frame clonotypes and omits some of them. Of some 140,000 clones listed, about three quarters are singletons. Sequenced material: peripheral blood. The receptors come from a man at least 80 years old with acute or convalescent COVID-19. Both conserved end residues are part of each CDR3. A D gene is named only where the DNA matches it firmly. The size field is filled for only some rows; it gives once, few, many or a size class.

size: once; D: NA; J: TRBJ1-1; V: TRBV5-4; DNA: TGTGCCAGCAGCTCGGGGCGACAGGCTCACTTGTCCGCTGAAGCTTTCTTT; CDR3: CASSSGRQAHLSAEAFF
size: few; D: NA; J: TRBJ2-7; V: TRBV5-1; DNA: TGCGCCAGCAGCTTACGTGGCACCGCCTACGAGCAGTACTTC; CDR3: CASSLRGTAYEQYF
size: few; D: NA; J: TRBJ2-1; V: TRBV4-3; DNA: TGCGCCAGCAGCCAATTCCGGAGCGGGACATACAAATACAATGAGCAGTTCTTC; CDR3: CASSQFRSGTYKYNEQFF
size: NA; D: TRBD2; J: TRBJ2-5; V: TRBV2; DNA: TGTGCCAGCAGGGTAGCGGGGGGGCAGGAGACCCAGTACTTC; CDR3: CASRVAGGQETQYF
size: NA; D: TRBD1; J: TRBJ1-1; V: TRBV5-5; DNA: TGTGCCAGCAGCTCTCCGACAGGGGGGGAAAACACTGAAGCTTTCTTT; CDR3: CASSSPTGGENTEAFF
size: NA; D: NA; J: TRBJ1-4; V: TRBV6-6; DNA: TGTGCCAGCAGCCCAGGGAATGAAAAACTGTTTTTT; CDR3: CASSPGNEKLFF
size: NA; D: NA; J: TRBJ1-1; V: TRBV5-1; DNA: TGCGCCAGCAGCTTGGTTACCGGGACATCATACACTGAAGCTTTCTTT; CDR3: CASSLVTGTSYTEAFF
size: NA; D: NA; J: TRBJ1-1; V: TRBV6-5; DNA: TGTGCCAGCAGTTATTACGGGAACAATGCAGGTGAAGCTTTCTTT; CDR3: CASSYYGNNAGEAFF
size: NA; D: NA; J: TRBJ1-1; V: TRBV28; DNA: TGTGCCAGCAGTATTAGGGACTTCACTGAAGCTTTCTTT; CDR3: CASSIRDFTEAFF
size: NA; D: NA; J: TRBJ2-2; V: TRBV2; DNA: TGTGCCAGCAGAGGGACCGGGGGCACCGGGGAGCTGTTTTTT; CDR3: CASRGTGGTGELFF
size: few; D: NA; J: TRBJ1-6; V: TRBV9; DNA: TGTGCCAGCAGCGTAGCCTCTGGGGGGGACTCCTATTCACCCCTCCACTTT; CDR3: CASSVASGGDSYSPLHF
size: NA; D: NA; J: TRBJ1-5; V: TRBV2; DNA: TGTGCCAGCACCAGGGAAAAAATTAATCAGCCCCAGCATTTT; CDR3: CASTREKINQPQHF
size: NA; D: TRBD2; J: TRBJ2-3; V: TRBV7-9; DNA: TGTGCCAGCAGCTTCTCTAGCGGGGGAACAGATACGCAGTATTTT; CDR3: CASSFSSGGTDTQYF
size: once; D: NA; J: TRBJ1-2; V: TRBV6-5; DNA: TGTGCCAGCAGTTACTCCGAGGGACACAACTATGGCTACACCTTC; CDR3: CASSYSEGHNYGYTF
size: NA; D: TRBD1; J: TRBJ1-1; V: TRBV18; DNA: TGTGCCAGCTCACTAATTTTGGGACAGTTGAACACTGAAGCTTTCTTT; CDR3: CASSLILGQLNTEAFF
size: NA; D: NA; J: TRBJ2-7; V: TRBV27; DNA: TGTGCCAGCAGTTTATACCGGGAAACTTACTACGAGCAGTACTTC; CDR3: CASSLYRETYYEQYF
size: few; D: NA; J: TRBJ1-3; V: TRBV10-3; DNA: TGTGCCACCACTTTCCGCTCTGGAAACACCATATATTTT; CDR3: CATTFRSGNTIYF
size: few; D: NA; J: TRBJ2-1; V: TRBV5-1; DNA: TGCGCCAGCAGCTTGGAAGGTGTTGGGGCACTTGAGCAGTTCTTC; CDR3: CASSLEGVGALEQFF
size: NA; D: NA; J: TRBJ2-7; V: TRBV5-1; DNA: TGCGCCAGCAGCTTGGGTACAGGTCAGAAGAGTTCTTACGAGCAGTACTTC; CDR3: CASSLGTGQKSSYEQYF
size: NA; D: TRBD2; J: TRBJ2-1; V: TRBV5-1; DNA: TGCGCCAGCAGCTTAATAGCGGGGGGGCTTAGAGATGAGCAGTTCTTC; CDR3: CASSLIAGGLRDEQFF
size: NA; D: NA; J: TRBJ1-5; V: TRBV12-3/TRBV12-4; DNA: TGTGCCAGCAGGTTCAATAGCAATCAGCCCCAGCATTTT; CDR3: CASRFNSNQPQHF
size: NA; D: NA; J: TRBJ2-3; V: TRBV24-1; DNA: TGTGCCACCAGTGACCCGGGGGTCCTAACAGATACGCAGTATTTT; CDR3: CATSDPGVLTDTQYF
size: NA; D: NA; J: TRBJ1-2; V: TRBV29-1; DNA: TGCAGCGTTGAAAGTAGGGGGTCAAACTATGGCTACACCTTC; CDR3: CSVESRGSNYGYTF
size: NA; D: TRBD2; J: TRBJ2-3; V: TRBV7-2; DNA: TGTGCCAGCAGCGCAAGACTAGCGGGGCCCACAGATACGCAGTATTTT; CDR3: CASSARLAGPTDTQYF
size: NA; D: NA; J: TRBJ1-3; V: TRBV2; DNA: TGTGCCAGCAGTCGACTGAGGAACTCTGGAAACACCATATATTTT; CDR3: CASSRLRNSGNTIYF
size: NA; D: NA; J: TRBJ2-7; V: TRBV4-2; DNA: TGTGCCAGCAGCCAAGATTGGGGGCGCTCCGAGCAGTACTTC; CDR3: CASSQDWGRSEQYF
size: NA; D: NA; J: TRBJ1-3; V: TRBV3-1/TRBV3-2; DNA: TGTGCCAGCAGCCAATTCTGGAGGGTCGAATCTGGAAACACCATATATTTT; CDR3: CASSQFWRVESGNTIYF
size: once; D: TRBD1; J: TRBJ2-2; V: TRBV24-1; DNA: TGTGCCACCAGTGGCTCGCAGGGGGCGCATTATGCCGGGGAGCTGTTTTTT; CDR3: CATSGSQGAHYAGELFF
size: NA; D: NA; J: TRBJ1-2; V: TRBV2; DNA: TGTGCCAGCAGGGGAGACAACTATGGCTACACCTTC; CDR3: CASRGDNYGYTF
size: few; D: NA; J: TRBJ1-2; V: TRBV5-5; DNA: TGTGCCAGCAGCTTGGAGGGCAGGGCGAACTATGGCTACACCTTC; CDR3: CASSLEGRANYGYTF
size: NA; D: NA; J: TRBJ2-7; V: TRBV28; DNA: TGTGCCAGCACCCCCCCCGGGAAGAACGGCACCTACGAGCAGTACTTC; CDR3: CASTPPGKNGTYEQYF
size: NA; D: TRBD1; J: TRBJ1-2; V: TRBV5-5; DNA: TGTGCCAGCAGCCTATTTAAGGGGGCTTATGGCTACACCTTC; CDR3: CASSLFKGAYGYTF
size: once; D: TRBD1; J: TRBJ1-2; V: TRBV7-9; DNA: TGTGCCAGCGGAACTTCGGGACAGGGGGTACTTGGCTACACCTTC; CDR3: CASGTSGQGVLGYTF
size: NA; D: NA; J: TRBJ1-6; V: TRBV7-3; DNA: TGTGCCAGCAGCTTAATGGGGGGATCTAATAATTCACCCCTCCACTTT; CDR3: CASSLMGGSNNSPLHF
size: NA; D: TRBD1; J: TRBJ2-7; V: TRBV28; DNA: TGTGCCAGCAGTTTATGGAGGACAGGGAGAGACTTC; CDR3: CASSLWRTGRDF
size: NA; D: TRBD2; J: TRBJ2-2; V: TRBV7-6; DNA: TGTGCCAGCAGCCCTTCTAGCGGGGGGGCTGCCGGGGAGCTGTTTTTT; CDR3: CASSPSSGGAAGELFF
size: NA; D: TRBD1; J: TRBJ2-7; V: TRBV11-1; DNA: TGTGCCAGCAGCGTCGGGACAGACAACTACGAGCAGTACTTC; CDR3: CASSVGTDNYEQYF
size: once; D: NA; J: TRBJ1-1; V: TRBV7-2; DNA: TGTGCCAGCAGCCGCCCCGGTATGGGCGCTGAAGCTTTCTTT; CDR3: CASSRPGMGAEAFF
size: NA; D: TRBD1; J: TRBJ2-7; V: TRBV5-1; DNA: TGCGCCAGCAGCTGGGGACAGGGCCTAACCTACGAGCAGTACTTC; CDR3: CASSWGQGLTYEQYF
size: NA; D: TRBD2; J: TRBJ2-5; V: TRBV15; DNA: TGTGCCACCAGCATAAGGAGGCTAGCGGAAGAGACCCAGTACTTC; CDR3: CATSIRRLAEETQYF
size: once; D: TRBD1; J: TRBJ2-7; V: TRBV27; DNA: TGTGCCAGCAGTTTTGGTTCGCGACAGGGTTTCTACGAGCAGTACTTC; CDR3: CASSFGSRQGFYEQYF
size: once; D: TRBD1; J: TRBJ1-1; V: TRBV18; DNA: TGTGCCAGCTCGGGGACAGCGAACACTGAAGCTTTCTTT; CDR3: CASSGTANTEAFF
size: NA; D: NA; J: TRBJ2-7; V: TRBV18; DNA: TGTGCCAGCTCACTTCGTCTTCCCTACGAGCAGTACTTC; CDR3: CASSLRLPYEQYF
size: NA; D: NA; J: TRBJ1-2; V: TRBV12-3/TRBV12-4; DNA: TGTGCCAGCAATACGTTGGGGGGGAACCCTTACTTC; CDR3: CASNTLGGNPYF
size: once; D: TRBD2; J: TRBJ2-1; V: TRBV27; DNA: TGTGCCAGCAGACCGACTAGCGGGGGGGCGTGGGAGCAGTTCTTC; CDR3: CASRPTSGGAWEQFF
size: NA; D: TRBD1; J: TRBJ1-1; V: TRBV7-2; DNA: TGTGCCAGCAGCCCCGGACAGGTGATGAACACTGAAGCTTTCTTT; CDR3: CASSPGQVMNTEAFF
size: once; D: TRBD1; J: TRBJ1-1; V: TRBV11-2; DNA: TGTGCCAGCAGCCCCGGGACAGCGGCGAACACTGAAGCTTTCTTT; CDR3: CASSPGTAANTEAFF
size: NA; D: TRBD2; J: TRBJ2-3; V: TRBV5-4; DNA: TGTGCCAGCAGCGCTTGGGTAGCGGGGGGCACAGATACGCAGTATTTT; CDR3: CASSAWVAGGTDTQYF
size: NA; D: NA; J: TRBJ2-7; V: TRBV6-1; DNA: TGTGCCAGCAGTGACAACAGCCGCCTTTTTTGGGTGGTCTTGCAGTACTTC; CDR3: CASSDNSRLFWVVLQYF
size: NA; D: NA; J: TRBJ1-1; V: TRBV5-5; DNA: TGTGCCAGCAGCCCGGTGCCAGGGGCGAACACTGAAGCTTTCTTT; CDR3: CASSPVPGANTEAFF
size: NA; D: TRBD1; J: TRBJ1-2; V: TRBV10-3; DNA: TGTGCCATCAGTCCCGGGACAGCGCCAAGGCAAGTCTACACCTTC; CDR3: CAISPGTAPRQVYTF
size: NA; D: NA; J: TRBJ2-7; V: TRBV7-3; DNA: TGTGCCAGCAGCTTAAACTATCAGTCTCACGAGCAGTACTTC; CDR3: CASSLNYQSHEQYF
size: NA; D: NA; J: TRBJ1-5; V: TRBV12-3/TRBV12-4; DNA: TGTGCCAGCAGTTCCCAGGAGGGTCAGCCCCAGCATTTT; CDR3: CASSSQEGQPQHF